These 22 T cell receptor beta chains share one sample of origin, sequenced in a study of blood T cell repertoires in COVID-19. Assay used: immunoSEQ multiplex PCR; TCRdb lists only in-frame clones, some missing. The sample lists more than 70,000 clones, 90% occurring once. Sequencing was done on a sample of peripheral blood. The receptors shown here come from a woman over 75 with acute or convalescent COVID-19.

V usage is TRBV28 and J usage is TRBJ2-1; 7 bases match TRBD2. The CDR3 sequence is 13 residues long. The V and J ends lost 3 bases and 7 bases, in that order; junction bases with no gene match: 3. Germline V gene data show CDR1 as MDHEN and CDR2 as SYDVKM. CDR3 region: CASSLDSGNEQFF. As DNA, the CDR3 is TGTGCCAGCAGTTTGGATAGCGGGAATGAGCAGTTCTTC.

This chain uses TRBV6-5 with TRBJ1-5; D perhaps matches TRBD1 (6 bases). Trimming left V 8 bases short and J 0 bases short, with 8 bases between. The CDR3 has 13 residues. The V gene's germline CDR1 is MNHEY and CDR2 SVGAGI. The CDR3 DNA sequence: TGTGCCAGCGGACAGAATAGCAATCAGCCCCAGCATTTT. Its translation: CASGQNSNQPQHF.

This clone was recorded only once. The chain employs TRBV24-1 and TRBJ2-5, with a weak D call TRBD1 (6 bases). The germline V and J ends were trimmed by 2 bases and 2 bases, with 11 bases remaining between them. Germline V gives CDR1 KGHDR, CDR2 SFDVKD. This CDR3 is 15 amino acids long. For the CDR3, the DNA is TGTGCCACCAGTGATTCGGGACACCTACAAGAGACCCAGTACTTC. Amino acid sequence: CATSDSGHLQETQYF.

In this sample, this clone turned up once. V and J are TRBV29-1 and TRBJ2-2, with D unclear. V was cut by 7 bases and J by 3 bases, with 18 bases left in between. Germline V gives CDR1 SQVTM, CDR2 ANQGSEA. The CDR3 totals 15 residues. The CDR3 loop reads CSAKSDSRYTGELFF. The CDR3 DNA reads TGCAGCGCGAAATCTGACTCACGCTACACCGGGGAGCTGTTTTTT.

The rearrangement uses TRBV18 and TRBJ2-2, with 7 positions matching TRBD1. The trim removed 4 bases at V and 8 bases at J, leaving 10 bases unmatched. This CDR3 is built from 15 residues. In germline, CDR1 is KGHSH, CDR2 LQKENI. The DNA for the CDR3 is TGTGCCAGCTCACGTGAGAGAACAGGGGCTGGGGAGCTGTTTTTT. This codes for CASSRERTGAGELFF.

J is TRBJ2-2 and V is TRBV19, with D perhaps matching TRBD1 (5 bases). CDR1 is LNHDA and CDR2 is SQIVND in the germline V gene (reference sequence). The CDR3 loop spans 12 amino acids. The ends were cut back, 8 bases at V and 8 bases at J, with 12 bases in the middle. The CDR3 region is CASAMSGGELFF. CDR3 nucleotide sequence: TGTGCCAGTGCAATGTCAGGGGGGGAGCTGTTTTTT.

This clone has only a few counts. The gene calls are TRBV19 and TRBJ1-2, with 9 bases lining up with TRBD1. The CDR3 is made up of 15 amino acids. The V gene end was trimmed by 3 bases and the J gene end by 2 bases; junction bases not matched to a gene: 4. CDR1 and CDR2 from the germline V gene are LNHDA and SQIVND (reference sequence). The CDR3 is CASSMRGQGNYGYTF. The CDR3 nucleotides read TGTGCCAGTAGTATGAGAGGACAGGGGAACTATGGCTACACCTTC.

This clone was seen just once. This chain joins TRBV23-1 and TRBJ1-5; 8 bases agree with TRBD1. TRBV23-1 qualifies as an ORF whose function is uncertain. This CDR3 contains 16 residues. V trimming: 8 bases; J trimming: 2 bases; junction bases outside the gene matches: 11. CDR3 in DNA: TGCGCCAGCTTTTCCCCCGGGGACAGGCGCAATCAGCCCCAGCATTTT. This codes for CASFSPGDRRNQPQHF.

The chain recombines TRBV7-9 with TRBJ2-2; D uncertain. This CDR3 contains 11 residues. Trimming cost V 4 bases and J 7 bases, with 4 bases left between them. CDR1 and CDR2 (germline): SEHNR, FQNEAQ (reference sequence). The CDR3 coding sequence is TGTGCCAGCAGCTCCGGCGGGGAGCTGTTTTTT. Amino acids: CASSSGGELFF.

V gene TRBV19 combines with J gene TRBJ2-7; D is ambiguous. The CDR3 consists of 14 residues. Germline-derived CDR1 and CDR2 are LNHDA and SQIVND (reference sequence). The V and J ends lost 0 bases and 5 bases respectively, with 11 bases between them. The CDR3 spells CASSIDRRGNEQYF. The CDR3 DNA is TGTGCCAGTAGTATAGATCGGCGAGGAAACGAGCAGTACTTC.

This chain connects TRBV2 to TRBJ1-2; the match to TRBD1 covers 10 bases. Trimming cost V 6 bases and J 4 bases; bases outside gene matches: 2. CDR1 SNHLY and CDR2 FYNNEI come from the germline V gene. The CDR3 spans 13 residues. The CDR3 here is CASRGQGIYGYTF. For the CDR3, the DNA is TGTGCCAGCAGGGGACAGGGGATCTATGGCTACACCTTC.

The J gene is TRBJ2-7, the V gene TRBV6-2 or TRBV6-3; 9 nucleotides align to TRBD1. Germline lookup yields CDR1 MNHEY and CDR2 SVGEGT. The length of the CDR3 is 19 residues. Germline trimming cut 2 bases from V and 1 base from J; bases unmatched to any gene: 15. The CDR3 loop reads CASSYPGTGLVRRSYEQYF. CDR3 DNA sequence: TGTGCCAGCAGTTACCCCGGGACAGGGTTAGTAAGGCGATCCTACGAGCAGTACTTC.

The gene calls are TRBV9 and TRBJ1-2; D is unclear. The CDR3 length is 14 residues. Germline loops: CDR1 SGDLS, CDR2 YYNGEE. With 2 bases removed from V and 4 bases from J, the gap between germline ends came to 12 bases. The CDR3 DNA is TGTGCCAGCAGCGTTGCAGCCACAGTCTATGGCTACACCTTC. Translated: CASSVAATVYGYTF.

This rearrangement joins TRBV28 to TRBJ1-5; D is perhaps TRBD1 (6 bases). There are 18 residues in the CDR3. The germline CDR1 and CDR2 sequences are MDHEN and SYDVKM. V shed 3 bases and J shed 0 bases, with 18 bases lying between them. DNA for the CDR3: TGTGCCAGCAGTTTGGTGGGGGCCAACCTCTATAGCAATCAGCCCCAGCATTTT. It translates to CASSLVGANLYSNQPQHF.

J is TRBJ2-3 and V is TRBV30, with 11 bases fitting TRBD1. V was pared by 0 bases and J by 4 bases, with 9 bases of the junction left unmatched. Germline V lookup: CDR1 GTSNPN, CDR2 SVGIG (reference sequence). The CDR3 is 17 residues long. This chain's CDR3 is CAWSVRGRTGGADTQYF. The CDR3 nucleotides are TGTGCCTGGAGTGTACGGGGGAGGACAGGGGGCGCAGATACGCAGTATTTT.

The sample holds one count of this clone. The chain is built from TRBV5-1 and TRBJ2-5, with 7 bases fitting TRBD1. CDR1 SGHRS and CDR2 YFSETQ come from the germline V gene. The CDR3 has 15 residues. J was trimmed by 1 base and V by 1 base; bases with no gene match: 4. The CDR3 reads CASSLYGTAQETQYF. In DNA, the CDR3 is TGCGCCAGCAGCTTGTACGGGACAGCCCAAGAGACCCAGTACTTC.

The V gene is TRBV7-9, the J gene TRBJ2-1; TRBD2 agrees at 8 bases. The CDR3 has 15 residues. Unmatched junction bases numbered 9, after V lost 9 bases and J lost 2 bases. Germline CDR1 is SEHNR and CDR2 is FQNEAQ (reference sequence). This CDR3 is CASTTGGAPYNEQFF. The CDR3 coding sequence is TGTGCCAGTACGACCGGGGGGGCTCCCTACAATGAGCAGTTCTTC.

This chain uses TRBV11-1 with TRBJ2-1; D remains ambiguous. Trimming shortened V by 1 base and J by 3 bases, and 4 bases separated the two germline ends. CDR1 is SGHAT, CDR2 FQDESV, per germline (reference sequence). The CDR3 spans 13 residues. The CDR3 reads CASSLDRYNEQFF. CDR3 in DNA: TGTGCCAGCAGCTTAGATCGCTACAATGAGCAGTTCTTC.

V gene TRBV9 combines with J gene TRBJ1-4; possible D gene TRBD1, 6 bases. In germline, CDR1 is SGDLS, CDR2 YYNGEE. The CDR3 is 15 residues long. V lost 4 bases and J 1 base, leaving 11 bases between the germline ends. The CDR3 loop reads CASSPYRETNEKLFF. CDR3 DNA sequence: TGTGCCAGCAGCCCATACAGGGAAACTAATGAAAAACTGTTTTTT.

This clone was recorded only once. The genes are TRBV5-1 and TRBJ2-1; TRBD1 matches at 8 bases. This CDR3 is 16 amino acids long. Per the germline V gene, CDR1 is SGHRS and CDR2 is YFSETQ. V was pared by 4 bases and J by 6 bases, with 12 bases of the junction left unmatched. CDR3 region: CASSPLGQARGNEQFF. CDR3 nucleotides: TGCGCCAGCAGCCCCCTGGGACAGGCGAGGGGCAATGAGCAGTTCTTC.

The chain joins TRBV6-5 to TRBJ1-2; 7 bases fit TRBD1. The CDR3 is made up of 13 amino acids. V shed 5 bases and J 2 bases; nucleotides not matched to a gene: 2. The germline CDR1 and CDR2 sequences are MNHEY and SVGAGI. CDR3 sequence (DNA): TGTGCCAGCAGTATGGGACAGAACTATGGCTACACCTTC. As protein: CASSMGQNYGYTF.

The genes are TRBV7-2 and TRBJ2-5, with a weak D call TRBD2 (6 bases). The CDR3 is made up of 16 amino acids. Between the trimmed V and J ends, which lost 0 bases and 2 bases, there was a span of 13 bases. Looked up from germline, CDR1 is SGHTA and CDR2 is FQGNSA. DNA for the CDR3: TGTGCCAGCAGCTTAGCCGGAGGAGGGGTTCAAGAGACCCAGTACTTC. It specifies CASSLAGGGVQETQYF.